This TCR beta chain was identified in a study of blood T cell repertoires in COVID-19. Study in general: PBMCs, B-cell-depleted T cells, or T cells provided the cDNA or gDNA that made up the material.

The repertoire was sequenced with immunoSEQ multiplex PCR; TCRdb's copy has only in-frame clones and lacks some. The sample contains 350,000 to 400,000 clones, almost 90% of which appear only once. This CDR3 comprises 14 residues. V was cut by 4 bases and J by 1 base, with 9 bases left in between. Germline V gene data show CDR1 as SGHAT and CDR2 as FQDESV (reference sequence). The genes are TRBV11-1 and TRBJ2-3; D is uncertain. This TCR came from a man aged 18 to 29 with active or convalescent COVID-19. Sequencing used peripheral blood. DNA for the CDR3: TGTGCCAGCAGCTACATTCAGGGCACAGATACGCAGTATTTT. It yields the protein CASSYIQGTDTQYF. The whole variable domain, filled in from reference TRBV11-1 and TRBJ2-3, reads EAEVAQSPRYKITEKSQAVAFWCDPISGHATLYWYRQILGQGPELLVQFQDESVVDDSQLPKDRFSAERLKGVDSTLKIQPAELGDSAMYLCASSYIQGTDTQYFGPGTRLTVL.